This T cell receptor (beta chain) stems from a study of blood T cell repertoires in COVID-19. Study in general: Sources were T cells, B-cell-depleted T cells, or PBMCs; the material itself was cDNA or gDNA.

Profiled with immunoSEQ multiplex PCR; TCRdb holds only in-frame clones, not every one. The sample lists some 180,000 clones; around 86% were seen once. Germline V CDR1 and CDR2: GTSNPN, SVGIG (reference sequence). The CDR3 sequence is 13 residues long. Trimming took off 3 bases at V and 4 bases at J, with 9 bases between the two ends. Sequencing was done on a sample of peripheral blood. The rearrangement links TRBV30 to TRBJ2-2; no reliable D call. This receptor was taken from a man aged 40-50 years with acute or convalescent COVID-19. CDR3 nucleotides: TGTGCCTGGAGGGCCACAAGCACCGGGGAGCTGTTTTTT. Its protein product is CAWRATSTGELFF.